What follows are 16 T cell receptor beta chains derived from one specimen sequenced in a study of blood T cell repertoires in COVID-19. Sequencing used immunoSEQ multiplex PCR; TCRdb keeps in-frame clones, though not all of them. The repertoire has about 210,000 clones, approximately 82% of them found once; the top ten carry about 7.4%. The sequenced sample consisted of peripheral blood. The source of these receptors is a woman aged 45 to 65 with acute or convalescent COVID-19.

This CDR3 is CASSPGTHKQYF. DNA for the CDR3: TGTGCCAGCAGCCCCGGGACACATAAGCAGTATTTT. V gene TRBV7-6 combines with J gene TRBJ2-3, with D possibly TRBD1 on 6 matching bases. Trimming shortened V by 5 bases and J by 11 bases, and 14 bases separated the two germline ends. This CDR3 contains 12 residues. Looked up from germline, CDR1 is SGHVS and CDR2 is FNYEAQ.

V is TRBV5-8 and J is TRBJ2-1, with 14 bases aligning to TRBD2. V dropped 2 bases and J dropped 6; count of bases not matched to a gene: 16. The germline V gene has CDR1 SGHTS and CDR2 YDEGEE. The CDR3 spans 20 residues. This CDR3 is CASSFGPRLAGGRWSNEQFF. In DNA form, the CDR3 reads TGTGCCAGCAGCTTTGGGCCCCGACTAGCGGGAGGGAGGTGGAGCAATGAGCAGTTCTTC.

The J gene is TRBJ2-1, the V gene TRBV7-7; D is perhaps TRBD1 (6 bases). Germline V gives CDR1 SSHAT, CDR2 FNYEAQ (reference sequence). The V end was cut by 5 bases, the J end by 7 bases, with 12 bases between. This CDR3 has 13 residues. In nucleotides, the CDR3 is TGTGCCAGCAGCATTTACACAGGGAATGAGCAGTTCTTC. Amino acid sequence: CASSIYTGNEQFF. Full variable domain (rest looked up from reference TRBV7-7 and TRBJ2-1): GAGVSQSPRYKVTKRGQDVTLRCDPISSHATLYWYQQALGQGPEFLTYFNYEAQPDKSGLPSDRFSAERPEGSISTLTIQRTEQRDSAMYRCASSIYTGNEQFFGPGTRLTVL.

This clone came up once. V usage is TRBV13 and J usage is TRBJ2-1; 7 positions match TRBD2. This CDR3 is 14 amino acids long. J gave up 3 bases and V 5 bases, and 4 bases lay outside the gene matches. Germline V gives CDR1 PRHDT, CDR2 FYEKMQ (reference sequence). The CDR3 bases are TGTGCCAGCAGCCCAGAGCGGGGCTACAATGAGCAGTTCTTC. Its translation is CASSPERGYNEQFF.

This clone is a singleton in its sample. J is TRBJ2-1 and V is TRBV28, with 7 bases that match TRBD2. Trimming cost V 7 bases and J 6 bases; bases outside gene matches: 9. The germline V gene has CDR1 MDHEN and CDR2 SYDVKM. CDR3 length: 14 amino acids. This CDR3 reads CASNPSGGGNEQFF. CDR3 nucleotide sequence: TGTGCCAGCAACCCTAGCGGTGGCGGCAATGAGCAGTTCTTC.

In nucleotides, the CDR3 is TGTGCCAGCAGCGTAGGACAGGGAAACACCATATATTTT. This sequence encodes CASSVGQGNTIYF. V and J are TRBV9 and TRBJ1-3; D might be TRBD1 (5 bases). The CDR3 is made up of 13 amino acids. The germline gives CDR1 SGDLS, CDR2 YYNGEE. V was pared by 0 bases and J by 4 bases, with 5 bases between.

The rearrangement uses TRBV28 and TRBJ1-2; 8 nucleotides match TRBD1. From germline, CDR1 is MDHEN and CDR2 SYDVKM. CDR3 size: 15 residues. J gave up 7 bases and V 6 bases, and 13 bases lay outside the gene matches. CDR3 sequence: CASSPGGAGGSGYTF. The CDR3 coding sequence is TGTGCCAGCAGCCCTGGTGGGGCAGGGGGCTCTGGCTACACCTTC.

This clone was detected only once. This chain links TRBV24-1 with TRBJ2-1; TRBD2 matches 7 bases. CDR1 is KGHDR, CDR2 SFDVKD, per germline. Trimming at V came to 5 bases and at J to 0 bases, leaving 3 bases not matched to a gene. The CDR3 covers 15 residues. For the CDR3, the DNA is TGTGCCACCAGTGCCCTAGCGGTCTCCTACAATGAGCAGTTCTTC. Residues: CATSALAVSYNEQFF.

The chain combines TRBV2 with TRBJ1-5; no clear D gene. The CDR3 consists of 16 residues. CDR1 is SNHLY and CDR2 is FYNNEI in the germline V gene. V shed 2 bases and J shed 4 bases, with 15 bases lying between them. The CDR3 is CASSEPGIASNQPQHF. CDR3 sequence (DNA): TGTGCCAGCAGTGAACCGGGGATCGCGTCTAATCAGCCCCAGCATTTT.

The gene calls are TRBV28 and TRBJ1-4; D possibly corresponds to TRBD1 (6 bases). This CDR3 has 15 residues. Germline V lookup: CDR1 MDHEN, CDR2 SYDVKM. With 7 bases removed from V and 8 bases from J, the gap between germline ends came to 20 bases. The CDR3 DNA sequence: TGTGCCAGCACCCCCCTAGGGGGTAAAAAAGAAAAACTGTTTTTT. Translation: CASTPLGGKKEKLFF.

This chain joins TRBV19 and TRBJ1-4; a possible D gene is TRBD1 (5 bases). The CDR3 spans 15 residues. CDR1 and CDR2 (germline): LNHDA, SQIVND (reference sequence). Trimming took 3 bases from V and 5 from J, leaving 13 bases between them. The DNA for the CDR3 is TGTGCCAGTAGTATTCGAGGAGGGGCCAATGAAAAACTGTTTTTT. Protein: CASSIRGGANEKLFF.

CDR3 sequence: CASSRGSEQPQHF. CDR3 bases: TGTGCCAGCAGCAGGGGAAGTGAGCAGCCCCAGCATTTT. The chain carries TRBV3-1 (or the pseudogene TRBV3-2) and TRBJ1-5; a possible D gene is TRBD1 (5 bases). Trimming took off 5 bases at V and 7 bases at J, with 12 bases between the two ends. The germline V gene encodes CDR1 LGHDT and CDR2 YNNKEL (reference sequence). This CDR3 spans 13 amino acids.

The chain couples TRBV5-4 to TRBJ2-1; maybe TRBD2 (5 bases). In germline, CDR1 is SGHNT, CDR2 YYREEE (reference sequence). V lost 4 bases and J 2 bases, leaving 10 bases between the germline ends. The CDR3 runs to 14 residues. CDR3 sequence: CASSQEETYNEQFF. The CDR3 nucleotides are TGTGCCAGCAGCCAGGAGGAAACCTACAATGAGCAGTTCTTC.

The DNA for the CDR3 is TGTGCCAGCAGCCAAACGGGGGGCCCCTACGAGCAGTACTTC. This codes for CASSQTGGPYEQYF. This sequence joins TRBV3-1 (or the pseudogene TRBV3-2) and TRBJ2-7; D possibly corresponds to TRBD2 (7 bases). Trimming cost V 2 bases and J 2 bases, with 10 bases left between them. This CDR3 is 14 amino acids long. The V gene's germline CDR1 is LGHDT and CDR2 YNNKEL (reference sequence).

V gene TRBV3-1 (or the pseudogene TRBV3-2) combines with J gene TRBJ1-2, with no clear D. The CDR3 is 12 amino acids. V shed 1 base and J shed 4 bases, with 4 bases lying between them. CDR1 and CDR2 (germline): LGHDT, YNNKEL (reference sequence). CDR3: CASSQGLYGYTF. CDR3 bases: TGTGCCAGCAGCCAAGGGCTCTATGGCTACACCTTC.

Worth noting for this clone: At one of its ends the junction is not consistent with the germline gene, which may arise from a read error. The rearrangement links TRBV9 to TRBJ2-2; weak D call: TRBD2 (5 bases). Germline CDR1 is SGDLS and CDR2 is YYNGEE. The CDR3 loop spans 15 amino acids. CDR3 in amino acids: CASSRGRGNAGELFF. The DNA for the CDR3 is TGTGCCAGCAGCCGAGGACGAGGGAACGCCGGGGAGCTGTTTTTT.